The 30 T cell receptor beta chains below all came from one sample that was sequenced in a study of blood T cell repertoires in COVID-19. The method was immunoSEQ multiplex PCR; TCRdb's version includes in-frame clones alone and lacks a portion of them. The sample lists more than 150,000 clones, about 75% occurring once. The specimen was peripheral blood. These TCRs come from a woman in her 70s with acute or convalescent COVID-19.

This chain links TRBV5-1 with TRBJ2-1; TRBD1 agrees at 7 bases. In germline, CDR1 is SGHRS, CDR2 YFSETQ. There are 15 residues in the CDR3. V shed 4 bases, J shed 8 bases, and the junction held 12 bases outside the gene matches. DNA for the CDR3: TGCGCCAGCAGCATTGGACAGGTCCGTTCGGATGAGCAGTTCTTC. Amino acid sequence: CASSIGQVRSDEQFF.

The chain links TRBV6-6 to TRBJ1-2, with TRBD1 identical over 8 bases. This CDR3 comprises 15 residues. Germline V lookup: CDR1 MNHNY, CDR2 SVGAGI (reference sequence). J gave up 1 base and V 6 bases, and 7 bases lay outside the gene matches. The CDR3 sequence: CASSRGQGGNYGYTF. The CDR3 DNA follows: TGTGCCAGCAGCCGCGGACAGGGAGGTAACTATGGCTACACCTTC.

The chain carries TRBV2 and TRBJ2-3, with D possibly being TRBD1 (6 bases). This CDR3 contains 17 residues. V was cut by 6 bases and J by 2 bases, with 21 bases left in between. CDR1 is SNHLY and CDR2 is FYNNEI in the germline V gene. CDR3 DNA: TGTGCCAGCAGAAGGGAGAGTAGGGGGACACACACAGATACGCAGTATTTT. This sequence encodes CASRRESRGTHTDTQYF.

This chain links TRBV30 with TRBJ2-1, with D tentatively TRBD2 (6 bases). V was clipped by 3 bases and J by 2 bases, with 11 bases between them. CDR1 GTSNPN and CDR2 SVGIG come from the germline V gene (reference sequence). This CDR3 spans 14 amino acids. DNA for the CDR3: TGTGCCTGGAGGGTTGGCGGGACCTACAATGAGCAGTTCTTC. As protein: CAWRVGGTYNEQFF.

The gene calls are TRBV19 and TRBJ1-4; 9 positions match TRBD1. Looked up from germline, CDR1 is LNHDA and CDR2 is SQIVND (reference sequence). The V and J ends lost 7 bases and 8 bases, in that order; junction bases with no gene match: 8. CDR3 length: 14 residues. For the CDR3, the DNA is TGTGCCAGTACCACCGGGACAGGGAGGGAAAAACTGTTTTTT. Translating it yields CASTTGTGREKLFF.

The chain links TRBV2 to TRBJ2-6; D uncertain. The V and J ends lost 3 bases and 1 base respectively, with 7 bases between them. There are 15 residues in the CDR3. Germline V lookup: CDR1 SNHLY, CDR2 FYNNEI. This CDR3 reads CASSDSQSGANVLTF. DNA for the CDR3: TGTGCCAGCAGTGATAGCCAGTCTGGGGCCAACGTCCTGACTTTC.

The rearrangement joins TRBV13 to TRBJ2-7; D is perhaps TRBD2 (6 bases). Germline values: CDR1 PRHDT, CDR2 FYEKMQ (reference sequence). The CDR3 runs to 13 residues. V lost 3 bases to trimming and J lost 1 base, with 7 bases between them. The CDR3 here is CASSFRESYEQYF. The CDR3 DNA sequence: TGTGCCAGCAGCTTTCGGGAGTCCTACGAGCAGTACTTC.

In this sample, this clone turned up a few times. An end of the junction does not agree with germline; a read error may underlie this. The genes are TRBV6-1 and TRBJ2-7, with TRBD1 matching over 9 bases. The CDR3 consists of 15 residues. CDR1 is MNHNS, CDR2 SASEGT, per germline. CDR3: CASREGQGKSYEQYF. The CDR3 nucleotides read TGTGCCAGCAGGGAAGGACAGGGGAAATCCTACGAGCAGTACTTC.

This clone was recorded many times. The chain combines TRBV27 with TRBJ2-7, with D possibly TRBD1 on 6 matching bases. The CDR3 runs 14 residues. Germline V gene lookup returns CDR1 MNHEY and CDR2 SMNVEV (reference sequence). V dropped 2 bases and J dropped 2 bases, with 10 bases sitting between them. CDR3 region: CASSLATGTYEQYF. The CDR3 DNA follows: TGTGCCAGCAGTTTAGCAACAGGGACCTACGAGCAGTACTTC.

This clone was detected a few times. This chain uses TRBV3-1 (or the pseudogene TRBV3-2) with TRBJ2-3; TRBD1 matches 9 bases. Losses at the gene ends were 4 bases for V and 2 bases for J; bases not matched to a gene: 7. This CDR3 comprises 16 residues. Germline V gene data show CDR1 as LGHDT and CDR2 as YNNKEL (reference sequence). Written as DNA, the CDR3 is TGTGCCAGCAGCCTTCTGGACAGGGGAATCACAGATACGCAGTATTTT. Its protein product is CASSLLDRGITDTQYF.

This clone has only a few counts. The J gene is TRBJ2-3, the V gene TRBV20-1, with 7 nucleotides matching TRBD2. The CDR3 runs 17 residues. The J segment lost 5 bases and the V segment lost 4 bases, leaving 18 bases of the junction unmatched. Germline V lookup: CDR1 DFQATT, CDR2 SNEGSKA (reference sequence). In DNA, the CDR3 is TGCAGTGCTAATGATGGCCGGCTGGCGGGAGTTTTAGATACGCAGTATTTT. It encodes CSANDGRLAGVLDTQYF.

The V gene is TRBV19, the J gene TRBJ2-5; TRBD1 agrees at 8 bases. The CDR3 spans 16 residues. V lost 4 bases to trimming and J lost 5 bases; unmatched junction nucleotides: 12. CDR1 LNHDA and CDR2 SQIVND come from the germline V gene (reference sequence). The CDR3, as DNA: TGTGCCAGTAGTAGTCCAGGGGGCCCCCGAGCGGAGACCCAGTACTTC. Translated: CASSSPGGPRAETQYF.

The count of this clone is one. The CDR3 DNA is TGTGCCAGCAGCTTTAAAACCGGGGAGCTGTTTTTT. The encoded protein is CASSFKTGELFF. V is TRBV11-3 and J is TRBJ2-2, with D unclear. With 3 bases removed from V and 5 bases from J, the gap between germline ends came to 4 bases. CDR1 and CDR2 (germline): SGHNT, YENEEA. This CDR3 region has 12 residues. Full variable domain (missing parts from reference TRBV11-3 and TRBJ2-2): EAGVVQSPRYKIIEKKQPVAFWCNPISGHNTLYWYLQNLGQGPELLIRYENEEAVDDSQLPKDRFSAERLKGVDSTLKIQPAELGDSAVYLCASSFKTGELFFGEGSRLTVL.

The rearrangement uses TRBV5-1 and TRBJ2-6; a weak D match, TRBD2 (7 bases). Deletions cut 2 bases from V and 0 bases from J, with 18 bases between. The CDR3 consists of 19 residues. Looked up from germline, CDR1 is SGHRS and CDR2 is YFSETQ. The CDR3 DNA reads TGCGCCAGCAGCTTCCGGGGGGCGCGATCTAGCTCTGGGGCCAACGTCCTGACTTTC. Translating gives CASSFRGARSSSGANVLTF.

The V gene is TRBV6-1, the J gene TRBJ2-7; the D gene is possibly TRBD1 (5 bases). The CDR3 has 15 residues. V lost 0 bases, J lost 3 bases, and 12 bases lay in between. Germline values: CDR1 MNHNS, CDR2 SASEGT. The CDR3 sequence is CASSEAWRQLYEQYF. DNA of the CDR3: TGTGCCAGCAGTGAAGCGTGGCGACAGCTCTACGAGCAGTACTTC.

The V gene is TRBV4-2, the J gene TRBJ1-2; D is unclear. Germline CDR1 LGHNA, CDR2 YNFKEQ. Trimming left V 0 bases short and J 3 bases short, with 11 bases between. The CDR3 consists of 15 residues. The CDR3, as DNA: TGTGCCAGCAGCCAAGACGCCACGGGGTACTATGGCTACACCTTC. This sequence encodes CASSQDATGYYGYTF.

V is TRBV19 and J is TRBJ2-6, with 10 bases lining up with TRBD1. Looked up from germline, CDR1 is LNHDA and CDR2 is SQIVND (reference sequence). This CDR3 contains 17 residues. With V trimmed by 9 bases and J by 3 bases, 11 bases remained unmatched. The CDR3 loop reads CASNLGTGADGANVLTF. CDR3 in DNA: TGTGCCAGCAACCTCGGGACAGGGGCAGATGGGGCCAACGTCCTGACTTTC.

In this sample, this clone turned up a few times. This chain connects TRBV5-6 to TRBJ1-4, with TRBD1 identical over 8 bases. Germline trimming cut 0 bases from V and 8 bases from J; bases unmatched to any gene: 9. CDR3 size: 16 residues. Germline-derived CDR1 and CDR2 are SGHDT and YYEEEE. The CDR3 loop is CASSLGQLTGGEKLFF. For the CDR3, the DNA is TGTGCCAGCAGCTTGGGCCAATTAACAGGGGGAGAAAAACTGTTTTTT.

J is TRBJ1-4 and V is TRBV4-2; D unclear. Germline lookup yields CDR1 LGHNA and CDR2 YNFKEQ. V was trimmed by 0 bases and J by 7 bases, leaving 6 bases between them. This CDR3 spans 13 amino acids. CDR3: CASSQDRSEKLFF. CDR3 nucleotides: TGTGCCAGCAGCCAAGATCGTAGTGAAAAACTGTTTTTT.

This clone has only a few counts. The CDR3 is CAWSVPSEEDTEAFF. The CDR3, as DNA: TGTGCCTGGAGTGTACCGTCGGAGGAGGACACTGAAGCTTTCTTT. The chain recombines TRBV30 with TRBJ1-1; no firm D call. V dropped 0 bases and J dropped 3 bases, with 14 bases sitting between them. The CDR3 totals 15 residues. Germline CDR1 reads GTSNPN; CDR2 reads SVGIG (reference sequence).

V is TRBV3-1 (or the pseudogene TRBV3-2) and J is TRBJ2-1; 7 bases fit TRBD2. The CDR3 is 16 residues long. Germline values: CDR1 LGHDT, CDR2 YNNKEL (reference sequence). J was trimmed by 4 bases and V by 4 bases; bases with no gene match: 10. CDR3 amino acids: CASSRSGLAVYNEQFF. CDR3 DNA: TGTGCCAGCAGCCGGTCGGGGCTAGCGGTGTACAATGAGCAGTTCTTC.

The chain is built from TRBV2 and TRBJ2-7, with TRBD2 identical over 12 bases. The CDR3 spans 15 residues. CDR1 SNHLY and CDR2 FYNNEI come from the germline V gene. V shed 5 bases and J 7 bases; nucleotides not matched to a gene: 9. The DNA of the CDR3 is TGTGCCAGCAGTAAACTGACTAGCGGGAGCTTAGAGCAGTACTTC. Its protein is CASSKLTSGSLEQYF.

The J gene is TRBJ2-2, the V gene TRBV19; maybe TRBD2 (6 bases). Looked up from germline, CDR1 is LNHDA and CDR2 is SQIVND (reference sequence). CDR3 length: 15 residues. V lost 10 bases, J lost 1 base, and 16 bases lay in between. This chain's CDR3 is CATQRVSGNTGELFF. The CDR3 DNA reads TGTGCCACCCAACGAGTTAGCGGGAACACCGGGGAGCTGTTTTTT.

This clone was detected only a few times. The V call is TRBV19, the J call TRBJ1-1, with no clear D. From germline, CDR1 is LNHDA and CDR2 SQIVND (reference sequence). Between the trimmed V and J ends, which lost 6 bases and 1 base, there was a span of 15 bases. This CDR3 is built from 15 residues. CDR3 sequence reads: CASRWRFRGNTEAFF. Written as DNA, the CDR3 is TGTGCCAGTAGATGGAGATTTCGTGGGAACACTGAAGCTTTCTTT.

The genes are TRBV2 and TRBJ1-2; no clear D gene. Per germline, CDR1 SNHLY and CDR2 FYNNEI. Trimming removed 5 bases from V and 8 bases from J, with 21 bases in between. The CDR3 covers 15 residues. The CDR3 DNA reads TGTGCCAGCAGTCCTCGGACGGAGACTATGGTGGGCTACACCTTC. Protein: CASSPRTETMVGYTF.

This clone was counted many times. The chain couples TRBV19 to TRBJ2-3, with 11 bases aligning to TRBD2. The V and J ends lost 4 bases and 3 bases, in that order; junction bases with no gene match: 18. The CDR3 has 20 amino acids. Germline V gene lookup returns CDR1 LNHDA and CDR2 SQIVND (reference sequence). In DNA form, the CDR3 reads TGTGCCAGTAGTACCGACAGAATACATACTGGGACTAGCGGTACAGATACGCAGTATTTT. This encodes CASSTDRIHTGTSGTDTQYF.

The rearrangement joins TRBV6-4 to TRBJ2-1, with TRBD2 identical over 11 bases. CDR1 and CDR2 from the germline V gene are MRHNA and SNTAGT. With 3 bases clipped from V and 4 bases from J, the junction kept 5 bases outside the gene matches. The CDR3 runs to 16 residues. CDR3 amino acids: CASSESGTSGYNEQFF. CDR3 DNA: TGTGCCAGCAGTGAGAGCGGGACTAGCGGATACAATGAGCAGTTCTTC.

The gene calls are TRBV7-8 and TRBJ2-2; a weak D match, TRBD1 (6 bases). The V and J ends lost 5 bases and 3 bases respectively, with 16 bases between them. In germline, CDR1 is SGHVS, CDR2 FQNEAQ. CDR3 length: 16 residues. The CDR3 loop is CASSGDRGFHTGELFF. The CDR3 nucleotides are TGTGCCAGCAGCGGTGATAGGGGGTTTCACACCGGGGAGCTGTTTTTT.

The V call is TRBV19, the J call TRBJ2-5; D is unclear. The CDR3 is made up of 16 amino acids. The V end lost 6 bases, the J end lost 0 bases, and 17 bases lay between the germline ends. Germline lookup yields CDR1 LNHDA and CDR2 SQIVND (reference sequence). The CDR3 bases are TGTGCCAGTAGCAAGAGCGTACATCCGTACCAAGAGACCCAGTACTTC. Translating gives CASSKSVHPYQETQYF.

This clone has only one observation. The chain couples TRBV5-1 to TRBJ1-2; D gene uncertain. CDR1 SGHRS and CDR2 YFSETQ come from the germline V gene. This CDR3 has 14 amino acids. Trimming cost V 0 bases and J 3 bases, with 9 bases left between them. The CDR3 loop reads CASSLEGSDYGYTF. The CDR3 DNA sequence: TGCGCCAGCAGCTTGGAGGGTAGCGACTATGGCTACACCTTC.